The 27 T cell receptor beta chains in this list originate from one sample, sequenced in a study of prognosis after radiotherapy for stage I lung cancer. The genomic DNA TCR beta CDR3 region underwent two rounds of multiplex PCR. Round one of PCR was performed, and it used primers specific to each TRBV and TRBJ gene. TCRdb independently ran MiXCR on the multiplex PCR reads; one entry per CDR3 protein. This table holds about 25,000 distinct CDR3 sequences, 30% to 45% found once. Sequences were derived from PBMCs, sampled before or after stereotactic body radiation therapy (not recorded which). Receptor source: a donor over 45 with non-small cell lung cancer.

This clonotype was picked up many times. This chain joins TRBV5-1 and TRBJ1-2, with D maybe TRBD1 (6 bases). CDR3 size: 13 residues. The germline CDR1 and CDR2 sequences are SGHRS and YFSETQ. V lost 4 bases and J 5 bases, leaving 12 bases between the germline ends. CDR3 sequence: CASSPGQLYGYTF. The CDR3 nucleotides are TGCGCCAGCAGCCCCGGACAGCTGTATGGCTACACCTTC.

This clonotype has ten or more counts. The V call is TRBV4-2, the J call TRBJ2-1; 15 positions match TRBD2. Germline-derived CDR1 and CDR2 are LGHNA and YNFKEQ. V trimming: 1 base; J trimming: 12 bases; junction bases outside the gene matches: 7. The CDR3 extends over 16 amino acids. CDR3 nucleotides: TGTGCCAGCAGCCAAGCCGGGACTAGCGGGAGGACCGTGCAGTTCTTC. Amino acid sequence: CASSQAGTSGRTVQFF.

There are many counts of this clonotype. The J gene is TRBJ2-1, the V gene TRBV7-3; 9 bases line up with TRBD2. CDR1 and CDR2 (germline): SGHTA, FQGTGA. With V trimmed by 2 bases and J by 3 bases, 8 bases remained unmatched. The CDR3 is made up of 17 amino acids. As DNA, the CDR3 is TGTGCCAGCAGCTTAGCGGGAGGGCCAGCGGACTACAATGAGCAGTTCTTC. Translated: CASSLAGGPADYNEQFF.

On this clonotype: Germline is not matched at one junction end, which may reflect a read error. The chain links TRBV7-9 to TRBJ2-5; no definite D call. The germline gives CDR1 SEHNR, CDR2 FQNEAQ (reference sequence). The CDR3 contains 16 residues. CDR3 protein: CASILVKPLGQETQYF. The DNA of the CDR3 is TGTGCCAGCATCTTAGTCAAGCCTTTGGGGCAAGAGACCCAGTACTTC.

Note on this clonotype: Relative to the germline gene, one junction end is altered; a read error may explain this. The chain joins TRBV27 to TRBJ1-1; D remains ambiguous. The CDR3 consists of 13 residues. Germline assignment: CDR1 MNHEY and CDR2 SMNVEV (reference sequence). The CDR3 DNA follows: TGTGTCAGCAGTTTCGGTCCGAACACTGAAGCTTTCTTT. This translates into CVSSFGPNTEAFF.

The CDR3 DNA is TGTGCCAGCAGTTACCCCGGTGGGCAGTTCTTC. Its translation is CASSYPGGQFF. This sequence joins TRBV6-5 and TRBJ2-1; D unresolved. CDR3 length: 11 residues. Trimming took 2 bases from V and 12 from J, leaving 8 bases between them. The V gene's germline CDR1 is MNHEY and CDR2 SVGAGI.

This clonotype has a handful of counts. A much larger clone lies one base from this, so it may be a read error. Because the CDR3 is missing its conserved closing phenylalanine or tryptophan, this is likely a read error. The rearrangement joins TRBV12-3 or TRBV12-4 to TRBJ2-6; D assignment may be TRBD1 or TRBD2 (5 bases each). The CDR3 length is 17 residues. Trimming removed 3 bases at V and 0 bases at J, with 12 bases between. In nucleotides, the CDR3 is TGTGCCAGCAGTTTTGGGGGATTGGGCTCTGGGGCCAACGTCCTGACTCTC. It specifies CASSFGGLGSGANVLTL.

At least ten counts were recorded for this clonotype. The J gene is TRBJ2-3, the V gene TRBV20-1; 7 positions agree with TRBD1. The germline V gene encodes CDR1 DFQATT and CDR2 SNEGSKA (reference sequence). The CDR3 has 14 residues. After removal of 1 base from V and 5 bases from J, the junction contained 6 bases not matched to a gene. The CDR3 region has the DNA TGCAGTGCTAGAGTCCGGGACAGTCAAGATACGCAGTATTTT. Translation gives CSARVRDSQDTQYF.

This clonotype has a count of ten or more. The chain carries TRBV7-9 and TRBJ1-1, with D possibly being TRBD1 (5 bases). CDR1 and CDR2 from the germline V gene are SEHNR and FQNEAQ (reference sequence). V lost 2 bases to trimming and J lost 8 bases, with 12 bases between them. CDR3 size: 13 residues. CDR3 region: CASSLFAGGEAFF. DNA of the CDR3: TGTGCCAGCAGCTTATTTGCGGGGGGAGAAGCTTTCTTT.

This clonotype came up a few times. The chain is built from TRBV6-1 and TRBJ1-2; 8 positions match TRBD1. J gave up 7 bases and V 6 bases, and 1 base lay outside the gene matches. Germline CDR1 MNHNS, CDR2 SASEGT. The CDR3 consists of 11 residues. This CDR3 is CASRGTGGYTF. DNA of the CDR3: TGTGCCAGCAGGGGGACAGGTGGCTACACCTTC.

On this clonotype: An end of the junction does not agree with germline; a read error may underlie this. The V call is TRBV6-2 or TRBV6-3, the J call TRBJ2-7, with unresolved D. This CDR3 contains 14 residues. Germline assignment: CDR1 MNHEY and CDR2 SVGEGT. CDR3 DNA sequence: TGTACCAGCAGTTACTGGAAGGGATCCGACGAGCAGTACTTC. Amino acid sequence: CTSSYWKGSDEQYF.

Only a few counts were recorded for this clonotype. The CDR3 DNA reads TGTGCCAGCAGCCAACCCGGGACCGGCAACGAGCAGTACTTC. It encodes CASSQPGTGNEQYF. This chain uses TRBV3-1 with TRBJ2-7; D may match TRBD1 or TRBD2 (5 bases each). Germline V gene lookup returns CDR1 LGHDT and CDR2 YNNKEL (reference sequence). The CDR3 totals 14 residues. V lost 2 bases and J lost 5, with 13 bases in between.

A remark on this clonotype: A read error may be the cause here, since a much bigger clone is one base away. CDR3 loop: CSVKAQKGAPETQYF. CDR3 coding DNA: TGCAGCGTGAAGGCTCAAAAGGGGGCTCCCGAGACCCAGTACTTC. The chain is built from TRBV29-1 and TRBJ2-5; TRBD1 agrees at 7 bases. Germline trimming cut 6 bases from V and 5 bases from J; bases unmatched to any gene: 15. The CDR3 runs 15 residues. CDR1 is SQVTM and CDR2 is ANQGSEA in the germline V gene.

The count of this clonotype is one. The rearrangement links TRBV6-1 to TRBJ2-3; 7 bases line up with TRBD2. V lost 7 bases, J lost 1 base, and 11 bases stayed unmatched. In germline, CDR1 is MNHNS, CDR2 SASEGT. The CDR3 has 16 amino acids. The CDR3 here is CASTNTCTSGTDTQYF. The DNA of the CDR3 is TGTGCCAGCACCAACACCTGTACTAGCGGCACAGATACGCAGTATTTT.

This clonotype occurred a few times. The V and J genes are TRBV7-2 and TRBJ2-7; 8 nucleotides agree with TRBD2. The CDR3 has 16 amino acids. V lost 5 bases, J lost 0 bases, and 9 bases stayed unmatched. Per germline, CDR1 SGHTA and CDR2 FQGNSA. CDR3 sequence reads: CASSPVVGLASYEQYF. The DNA of the CDR3 is TGTGCCAGCAGCCCCGTTGTCGGACTAGCCTCCTACGAGCAGTACTTC.

This clonotype was counted at least ten times. The chain combines TRBV6-1 with TRBJ1-2; tentatively, D is TRBD1 (5 bases). CDR3 size: 14 residues. Per the germline V gene, CDR1 is MNHNS and CDR2 is SASEGT. Between the trimmed V and J ends, which lost 6 bases and 0 bases, there was a span of 11 bases. The CDR3 loop is CASSSQATNYGYTF. In DNA form, the CDR3 reads TGTGCCAGCAGCTCACAGGCAACTAACTATGGCTACACCTTC.

In its sample, this clonotype was seen many times. This chain uses TRBV9 with TRBJ2-6, with D possibly matching TRBD1 (5 bases). The CDR3 is 15 amino acids. The germline CDR1 and CDR2 sequences are SGDLS and YYNGEE. The germline V and J ends were trimmed by 4 bases and 0 bases, with 8 bases remaining between them. In DNA form, the CDR3 reads TGTGCCAGCAGCCGTCAGGGCTCTGGGGCCAACGTCCTGACTTTC. Translation gives CASSRQGSGANVLTF.

Note on this clonotype: A much larger clone differs from this one at a single base, so this may be a read error. The gene calls are TRBV5-4 and TRBJ1-2; 7 bases match TRBD1. The germline V gene has CDR1 SGHNT and CDR2 YYREEE (reference sequence). The CDR3 is made up of 15 amino acids. The CDR3 coding sequence is TGTGCCAGCAGCAAGGGGACAGCGCTGAGCTATGTCTACACCTTC. It encodes CASSKGTALSYVYTF. Together with reference TRBV5-4 and TRBJ1-2, the CDR3 gives the full variable domain: ETGVTQSPTHLIKTRGQQVTLRCSSQSGHNTVSWYQQALGQGPQFIFQYYREEENGRGNFPPRFSGLQFPNYSSELNVNALELDDSALYLCASSKGTALSYVYTFGSGTRLTVV.

This chain uses TRBV6-1 with TRBJ2-1, with 8 bases aligning to TRBD1. Losses at the gene ends were 7 bases for V and 14 bases for J; bases not matched to a gene: 7. The CDR3 sequence is 11 residues long. Germline V gene data show CDR1 as MNHNS and CDR2 as SASEGT. CDR3 protein: CASTGDRGEFF. The CDR3 nucleotides are TGTGCCAGCACCGGAGACAGGGGAGAGTTCTTC.

In this sample, this clonotype is medium-sized (0.01 to 0.1%). Because it lacks the conserved phenylalanine or tryptophan at the end, this CDR3 is likely a read error. No DNA is shown, since the ends of the CDR3 on it are uncertain; the CDR3 is the one TCRdb lists. The chain uses TRBV2 and TRBJ2-7; the table's D call, TRBD2, has no DNA check behind it. The CDR3 numbers 11 amino acids, ends counted. Germline lookup yields CDR1 SNHLY and CDR2 FYNNEI. The CDR3 sequence is CARGRAGTPTS.

The chain is built from TRBV28 and TRBJ2-7; TRBD1 agrees at 7 bases. Trimming removed 6 bases from V and 5 bases from J; junction bases left unmatched: 7. The CDR3 spans 13 residues. The germline V gene encodes CDR1 MDHEN and CDR2 SYDVKM. The CDR3 loop reads CASSRTGPHEQYF. In DNA, the CDR3 is TGTGCCAGCAGCCGGACAGGTCCCCACGAGCAGTACTTC.

This clonotype was picked up one time. The chain links TRBV28 to TRBJ2-1; D unresolved. The CDR3 extends over 16 amino acids. V lost 7 bases to trimming and J lost 2 bases, with 18 bases between them. CDR1 MDHEN and CDR2 SYDVKM come from the germline V gene. The CDR3 here is CASISPLVGTYNEQFF. Written as DNA, the CDR3 is TGTGCCAGCATTTCGCCTCTCGTGGGCACCTACAATGAGCAGTTCTTC. The whole variable domain, filled in from reference TRBV28 and TRBJ2-1, reads DVKVTQSSRYLVKRTGEKVFLECVQDMDHENMFWYRQDPGLGLRLIYFSYDVKMKEKGDIPEGYSVSREKKERFSLILESASTNQTSMYLCASISPLVGTYNEQFFGPGTRLTVL.

Remarks on this clonotype: A read error may be the cause here, since a much bigger clone is one base away. The CDR3 reads CANSLKKNREQFF. In nucleotides, the CDR3 is TGTGCCAACAGCTTAAAAAAAAACCGAGAGCAGTTCTTC. The gene calls are TRBV7-3 and TRBJ2-1; unclear D gene. The CDR3 runs 13 residues. Per the germline V gene, CDR1 is SGHTA and CDR2 is FQGTGA.

Only one count was recorded for this clonotype. The genes are TRBV12-3 or TRBV12-4 and TRBJ2-1, with D hard to call. CDR3 size: 18 residues. V was trimmed by 2 bases and J by 2 bases, leaving 19 bases between them. The CDR3 nucleotides are TGTGCCAGCAGTTTACGCCGGATATTTACCCCAGCCTACAATGAGCAGTTCTTC. It is translated as CASSLRRIFTPAYNEQFF.

On this clonotype: At one end, the junction sequence differs from germline, possibly due to a read error. The genes are TRBV6-2 or TRBV6-3 and TRBJ2-3; TRBD1 aligns across 9 bases. This CDR3 is built from 15 residues. Germline CDR1 and CDR2: MNHEY and SVGEGT. CDR3: CASSYGQGNTNTQYF. The CDR3 nucleotides read TGTGCCAGCAGTTACGGACAGGGGAACACAAATACGCAGTATTTT.

There are many counts of this clonotype. The genes are TRBV5-1 and TRBJ1-3; D is uncertain. This CDR3 has 14 residues. Trimming took off 2 bases at V and 0 bases at J, with 6 bases between the two ends. The germline V gene encodes CDR1 SGHRS and CDR2 YFSETQ. The DNA of the CDR3 is TGCGCCAGCAGCTTTGACATCTCTGGAAACACCATATATTTT. This codes for CASSFDISGNTIYF.

This clonotype was counted between two and nine times. A much larger clone differs from this one at a single base, so this may be a read error. The chain recombines TRBV20-1 with TRBJ2-2; 10 nucleotides align to TRBD1. Germline V CDR1 and CDR2: DFQATT, SNEGSKA (reference sequence). This CDR3 has 16 amino acids. CDR3 nucleotides: TGCAGTGCTCCAAAACCCGGGACAGGGGACACCGTGGAGCTGTTTTTT. Translated, it gives CSAPKPGTGDTVELFF.